This TCR beta chain was captured by sequencing in a study of cytomegalovirus exposure and HLA in healthy donors. Whole-study results and caveats: Using the classifier, cytomegalovirus status was reportedly diagnosed with high specificity and sensitivity. CMV antigen specificity of a few CMV-associated chains was confirmed in vitro.

The V segment lost 3 bases and the J segment 5 bases; nucleotides outside the gene matches: 8. The CDR3 runs 15 residues. CDR1 SGHTA and CDR2 FQGNSA come from the germline V gene. The PCR used 60 Vbeta and 13 Jbeta primers. Generated by immunoSEQ multiplex PCR, the TCRdb table keeps only in-frame clones and is missing some. The data show around 150,000 clones, roughly 79% seen once. This clone has just a few counts. The target antigen is unknown. The chain combines TRBV7-2 with TRBJ2-3, with 7 bases lining up with TRBD2. Sequences were obtained from PBMCs. The source is a woman aged 40 to 50 in good health and CMV-seronegative. The CDR3 DNA sequence: TGTGCCAGCAGCTTTGGAGCGGGACGGGGAGATACGCAGTATTTT. Translating gives CASSFGAGRGDTQYF.